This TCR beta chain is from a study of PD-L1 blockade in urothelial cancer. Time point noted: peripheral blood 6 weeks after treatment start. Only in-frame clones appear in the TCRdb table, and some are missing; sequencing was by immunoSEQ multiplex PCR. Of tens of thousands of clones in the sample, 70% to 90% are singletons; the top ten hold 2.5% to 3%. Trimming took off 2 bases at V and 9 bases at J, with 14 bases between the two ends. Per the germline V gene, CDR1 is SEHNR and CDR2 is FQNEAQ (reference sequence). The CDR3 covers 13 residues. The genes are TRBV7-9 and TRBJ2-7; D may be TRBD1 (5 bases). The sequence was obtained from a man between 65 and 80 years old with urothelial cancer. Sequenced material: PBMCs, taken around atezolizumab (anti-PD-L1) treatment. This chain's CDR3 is CASSLPDLGRQYF. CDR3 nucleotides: TGTGCCAGCAGCTTACCAGACTTGGGGCGGCAGTACTTC.